Here is one TCR beta chain with its context. Its specificity is unknown. The data stem from a study of T cell responses to AZD1222 COVID-19 vaccine. For the study at large: Second-dose timings of about 4 or about 12 weeks were pooled.

The study, taken as a whole, reports: White British people made up most donors, females outnumbered males, and clonal diversity was possibly underestimated.

The repertoire was sequenced with immunoSEQ multiplex PCR; TCRdb's copy has only in-frame clones and lacks some. The sample lists around 170,000 clones; approximately 91% were seen once. CDR3 length equals 16 residues. Germline V gene lookup returns CDR1 LNHDA and CDR2 SQIVND (reference sequence). The ends were cut back, 1 base at V and 0 bases at J, with 12 bases in the middle. This receptor was identified in an adult in good health. The chain links TRBV19 to TRBJ1-2; D remains ambiguous. Specimen: peripheral blood, collected on day 0 of AZD1222 vaccination. The DNA of the CDR3 is TGTGCCAGTAGTATAGGGGATGGACGGCCTAACTATGGCTACACCTTC. Residues: CASSIGDGRPNYGYTF.